This T cell receptor (beta chain) was captured in a study of blood T cells in healthy people across ages (dated by TCRdb to between 2014 and 2017). Background for the entire study: In model experiments, roughly one uniquely barcoded TCR beta cDNA molecule per two T cells was captured by template switching. To track age-related changes in TCR beta repertoire diversity, the study relied on deep sequencing normalized with unique cDNA molecular identifiers. The donors were split into four age groups: young (average around 15 years), middle-aged (39), aged (approximately 60) and long-lived (over 80). To avoid experimental bias, donors of different ages were spread randomly across the sequencing lanes. The study analyzed two additional independent replicas of 1 million unique cDNA reads from the same blood draw for two donors, one aged 18 to 30 and one aged 80 or older.

Library creation used 5' RACE. TCRdb names Illumina HiSeq 2500 as the instrument used. A second roughly 6 to 12 cycle PCR used a sample-barcoded 5' primer and a J-beta primer mix. A template-switch 5' adaptor carrying 12 random nucleotides introduced a unique molecular identifier onto each TCR beta cDNA molecule. Each sample yielded at least 2.5 million CDR3-containing paired-end reads. All of the RNA was converted into first-strand cDNA using the Mint cDNA synthesis kit, with a TRBC-specific oligonucleotide serving as the primer. Following uracil-DNA glycosylase treatment, all cDNA underwent a first 18-cycle PCR with the universal primers M1SS and BC2_uni_R. Turning to the authors' computational methods: For normalization, 1 million high-quality reads were randomly selected from each sample, with every read carrying a distinct molecular identifier. Reads sharing molecular identifiers were discarded rather than binned into consensus sequences. MiTCR, run with a Q25 quality threshold and the strictest error-elimination algorithm, handled CDR3 identification, clonotype clustering and error correction. Lower-bound total TCR beta diversity was estimated with a nonparametric unseen species model using Euler transformation. TCRdb applied fastp at Q25 and MiXCR to the public reads, then kept only in-frame beta chains. Merged by CDR3 protein, the rows form single entries marked with the most common genes and DNA. TCRdb, rather than the study authors, made the V and J calls. In all, the sample holds 1.5 million to 2 million distinct CDR3 sequences, and roughly 28% of those were seen once. Less than 9.5% of the sample goes to the ten largest clones.

About this clonotype: Its antigen remains unidentified. Base qualities are not provided; no much larger clone lies one nucleotide away.

General study outcomes and caveats: As age increased, observed TCR beta diversity per million T cells dropped in a roughly linear way, and a significant reduction was already evident by age 40. Compared with the aged group, the long-lived group had more naive CD4+ T cells, fewer expanded clones and increased TCR diversity, suggesting age selection. Estimates of total diversity based on one million sequenced T cells were considered lower bounds and underestimates. Since profiling was done on bulk unsorted PBMCs, naive and antigen-experienced compartments could not be conclusively compared. Because donor CMV infection status was unknown, age-related changes in expanded clonotypes were potentially confounded. The percentage of naive T cells measured by flow cytometry correlated strongly with observed TCR beta diversity.

Counted from cysteine to phenylalanine, this CDR3 has 16 amino acids. Kept here is only the CDR3 DNA, which spans 48 bases and is read in frame from base 1. CDR1 and CDR2 are read off the germline V gene as MNHNS and SASEGT. Relative to germline, V is 5 bases shorter and J is 2 bases shorter, with 18 bases between their ends. Donors were a few dozen systemically healthy Caucasian individuals from Russia aged roughly 6 to 100 years. Each donor gave 8.5 to 10 milliliters of peripheral blood, collected into EDTA-treated Vacutainer tubes. Ficoll-Paque density-gradient centrifugation was used to isolate PBMCs, with at least 6 million obtained per sample. Total RNA was extracted from PBMCs with Trizol reagent, with at least 5.5 micrograms obtained per sample. Naive CD45RAhigh/CD27high T cell percentages were measured by flow cytometry on a PBMC aliquot from every donor.

What was sequenced was blood. The chain employs TRBV6-1 and TRBJ2-5, with no confidently assigned D gene. The TCR sequence derives from a woman aged 30 to 39 in good health. The nucleotides are TGTGCCAGCAGTCGCCGACGGTCGGCTCCTCAAGAGACCCAGTACTTC. The resulting protein is CASSRRRSAPQETQYF.